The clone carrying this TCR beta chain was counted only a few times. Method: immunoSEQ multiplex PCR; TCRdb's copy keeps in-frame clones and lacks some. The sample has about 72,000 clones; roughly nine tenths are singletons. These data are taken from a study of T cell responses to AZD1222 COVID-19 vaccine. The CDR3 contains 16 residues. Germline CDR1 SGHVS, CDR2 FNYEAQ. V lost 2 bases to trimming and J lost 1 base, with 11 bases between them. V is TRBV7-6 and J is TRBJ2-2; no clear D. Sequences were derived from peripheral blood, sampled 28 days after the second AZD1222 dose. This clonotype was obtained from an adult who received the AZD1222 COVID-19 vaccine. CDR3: CASSLSNDMNTGELFF. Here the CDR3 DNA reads TGTGCCAGCAGCTTAAGTAACGATATGAACACCGGGGAGCTGTTTTTT. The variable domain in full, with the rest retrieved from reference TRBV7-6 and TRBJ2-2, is GAGVSQSPRYKVTKRGQDVALRCDPISGHVSLYWYRQALGQGPEFLTYFNYEAQQDKSGLPNDRFSAERPEGSISTLTIQRTEQRDSAMYRCASSLSNDMNTGELFFGEGSRLTVL.